Presented here are 21 T cell receptor beta chains from one specimen sequenced in a study of somatic mutations in cytotoxic T cells in rheumatoid arthritis. TCRdb's table, derived via immunoSEQ multiplex PCR, lists solely in-frame clones and lacks some. The sample contains approximately 24,000 clones, roughly 70% of which appear only once. Sequencing was performed on CD8+ T cells sorted from blood. Source of these receptors: a woman aged 18-29 years in good health.

The V call is TRBV7-6, the J call TRBJ2-1, with D tentatively TRBD2 (6 bases). CDR1 and CDR2 from the germline V gene are SGHVS and FNYEAQ. This CDR3 spans 16 amino acids. The V end was cut by 3 bases, the J end by 0 bases, with 12 bases between. CDR3 amino acids: CASSFGGLSSYNEQFF. The CDR3 coding sequence is TGTGCCAGCAGCTTTGGCGGACTAAGCTCCTACAATGAGCAGTTCTTC.

The genes are TRBV7-6 and TRBJ2-7, with 7 positions matching TRBD1. In germline, CDR1 is SGHVS, CDR2 FNYEAQ. V shed 5 bases, J shed 2 bases, and the junction held 6 bases outside the gene matches. This CDR3 is 14 amino acids long. The CDR3 DNA sequence: TGTGCCAGCAGCCCTCGGGACAGAGCCTACGAGCAGTACTTC. Protein product: CASSPRDRAYEQYF.

The chain has TRBV6-5 and TRBJ2-3, with TRBD2 identical over 8 bases. The CDR3 contains 15 residues. Germline loops: CDR1 MNHEY, CDR2 SVGAGI. J gave up 0 bases and V 6 bases, and 5 bases lay outside the gene matches. CDR3: CASSFSGASTDTQYF. The CDR3 nucleotides read TGTGCCAGCAGCTTTAGCGGGGCGAGCACAGATACGCAGTATTTT.

This chain joins TRBV28 and TRBJ1-1; no firm D call. Per the germline V gene, CDR1 is MDHEN and CDR2 is SYDVKM. This CDR3 is built from 12 residues. Trimming removed 2 bases at V and 2 bases at J, with 3 bases between. CDR3 sequence reads: CASSLINTEAFF. CDR3 sequence (DNA): TGTGCCAGCAGTTTAATCAACACTGAAGCTTTCTTT.

J is TRBJ1-4 and V is TRBV28; 7 bases agree with TRBD1. The ends lost 4 bases at V and 3 bases at J; junction bases unmatched: 8. This CDR3 comprises 16 residues. Germline V CDR1 and CDR2: MDHEN, SYDVKM. The CDR3: CASSSGQDWPNEKLFF. CDR3 nucleotide sequence: TGTGCCAGCAGTTCAGGACAGGACTGGCCTAATGAAAAACTGTTTTTT.

The chain couples TRBV6-5 to TRBJ1-6; no definite D call. The CDR3 contains 13 residues. Trimming pared 3 bases from V and 6 bases from J, leaving 6 bases between. Germline CDR1 MNHEY, CDR2 SVGAGI. The CDR3 here is CASSYTGNSPLHF. CDR3 sequence (DNA): TGTGCCAGCAGTTATACCGGTAATTCACCCCTCCACTTT.

This chain joins TRBV11-2 and TRBJ1-2; D gene unclear. The V end lost 1 base, the J end lost 6 bases, and 18 bases lay between the germline ends. CDR1 is SGHAT and CDR2 is FQNNGV in the germline V gene. CDR3 length: 16 amino acids. The CDR3 spells CASSLGPFGAGDGYTF. Written as DNA, the CDR3 is TGTGCCAGCAGCTTAGGTCCGTTCGGCGCGGGTGATGGCTACACCTTC.

The V gene is TRBV5-4, the J gene TRBJ2-1, with D hard to call. Per the germline V gene, CDR1 is SGHNT and CDR2 is YYREEE (reference sequence). CDR3 length equals 16 residues. V shed 6 bases and J shed 4 bases, with 20 bases lying between them. The CDR3 DNA reads as TGTGCCAGCACCATTCAGGCGGTATACCCATACAATGAGCAGTTCTTC. As protein: CASTIQAVYPYNEQFF.

The chain carries TRBV6-6 and TRBJ1-1; the D gene is possibly TRBD1 (5 bases). This CDR3 region has 16 residues. Germline CDR1 reads MNHNY; CDR2 reads SVGAGI (reference sequence). The V end lost 4 bases, the J end lost 3 bases, and 18 bases lay between the germline ends. The CDR3 nucleotides are TGTGCCAGCAGTTTACCCTTGGGGCCTAGATACACTGAAGCTTTCTTT. Protein sequence: CASSLPLGPRYTEAFF.

J is TRBJ1-3 and V is TRBV14; TRBD1 might be the D (6 bases). V lost 0 bases and J lost 4, with 13 bases in between. Per germline, CDR1 SGHDN and CDR2 FVKESK. CDR3 length: 16 amino acids. The CDR3 region is CASSQDLGGPGNTIYF. CDR3 bases: TGTGCCAGCAGCCAAGATCTGGGGGGGCCCGGAAACACCATATATTTT.

On this clone itself: One end of the junction does not line up with germline, which may come from a read error. The chain links TRBV7-9 to TRBJ2-2; D may be TRBD2 (5 bases). This CDR3 region has 15 residues. Germline lookup yields CDR1 SEHNR and CDR2 FQNEAQ (reference sequence). The CDR3 DNA sequence: TGTGCCAGCAGCCCAGAGTCCGGGAACGCCGGGGAGCTGTTTTTT. It encodes CASSPESGNAGELFF.

A single count supports this clone. This CDR3 is CASSFRIDTEAFF. The CDR3 nucleotides are TGTGCCAGCAGTTTCCGAATTGACACTGAAGCTTTCTTT. The V gene is TRBV28, the J gene TRBJ1-1; D gene unclear. CDR1 and CDR2 (germline): MDHEN, SYDVKM. The V gene lost 3 bases and the J gene lost 3 bases, with 8 bases spanning the gap. This CDR3 has 13 amino acids.

CDR3 protein: CASSLSPYYEQYF. In nucleotides, the CDR3 is TGTGCCAGCAGCTTATCCCCTTACTACGAGCAGTACTTC. The V call is TRBV7-6, the J call TRBJ2-7, with D unclear. This CDR3 region has 13 residues. CDR1 SGHVS and CDR2 FNYEAQ come from the germline V gene. With 2 bases removed from V and 3 bases from J, the gap between germline ends came to 8 bases.

This clone turned up a few times. The chain is built from TRBV9 and TRBJ1-2, with D unclear. CDR3 size: 13 residues. Germline V gene sequence: CDR1 SGDLS, CDR2 YYNGEE. V was cut by 3 bases and J by 6 bases, with 12 bases left in between. The chain's CDR3 is CASSARLADGYTF. The DNA for the CDR3 is TGTGCCAGCAGCGCCAGGCTTGCCGATGGCTACACCTTC.

This chain joins TRBV2 and TRBJ1-1; 7 positions agree with TRBD1. With 3 bases clipped from V and 1 base from J, the junction kept 11 bases outside the gene matches. Germline V gene lookup returns CDR1 SNHLY and CDR2 FYNNEI. The CDR3 length is 17 residues. The CDR3 region has the DNA TGTGCCAGCAGTGATGAGGGGGCCTTTCAATCGAACACTGAAGCTTTCTTT. This translates into CASSDEGAFQSNTEAFF.

The genes are TRBV28 and TRBJ2-1; D is uncertain. Germline V CDR1 and CDR2: MDHEN, SYDVKM. V lost 5 bases, J lost 1 base, and 15 bases lay in between. CDR3 length: 16 residues. The CDR3 here is CASSPRSVGSYNEQFF. CDR3 DNA: TGTGCCAGCAGTCCCAGGAGTGTGGGGTCCTACAATGAGCAGTTCTTC.

This CDR3 reads CASSLIVGAIYEQFF. The CDR3 DNA follows: TGTGCCAGCAGCTTGATAGTTGGCGCAATATATGAGCAGTTCTTC. The chain couples TRBV5-4 to TRBJ2-1, with D unresolved. V was pared by 1 base and J by 8 bases, with 16 bases between. Germline loops: CDR1 SGHNT, CDR2 YYREEE (reference sequence). The CDR3 spans 15 residues.

This chain links TRBV6-5 with TRBJ2-1; D is unclear. This CDR3 is built from 13 residues. Germline-derived CDR1 and CDR2 are MNHEY and SVGAGI. The germline V and J ends were trimmed by 6 bases and 4 bases, with 10 bases remaining between them. CDR3 DNA sequence: TGTGCCAGCAGCCAAACGGATTACAATGAGCAGTTCTTC. Encoded protein: CASSQTDYNEQFF.

The sample holds one count of this clone. CDR3 protein: CASSFRGATDEQFF. Written as DNA, the CDR3 is TGTGCCAGCAGTTTTCGAGGGGCGACCGATGAGCAGTTCTTC. V usage is TRBV27 and J usage is TRBJ2-1; D is perhaps TRBD1 or TRBD2 (5 bases each). This CDR3 spans 14 amino acids. Germline loops: CDR1 MNHEY, CDR2 SMNVEV (reference sequence). V was pared by 3 bases and J by 8 bases, with 14 bases between.

J is TRBJ2-7 and V is TRBV11-1; D remains ambiguous. The CDR3 consists of 12 residues. Germline CDR1 and CDR2: SGHAT and FQDESV (reference sequence). The ends were cut back, 3 bases at V and 3 bases at J, with 6 bases in the middle. CDR3 in DNA: TGTGCCAGCAGCTTGGCAGGCTACGAGCAGTACTTC. Amino acids: CASSLAGYEQYF.

The chain combines TRBV28 with TRBJ2-6; D possibly corresponds to TRBD2 (6 bases). Germline V gene data show CDR1 as MDHEN and CDR2 as SYDVKM. Trimming pared 7 bases from V and 1 base from J, leaving 14 bases between. CDR3 length: 16 residues. The CDR3 loop is CASKGLLISGANVLTF. The CDR3 DNA reads TGTGCCAGCAAGGGACTCCTAATTTCTGGGGCCAACGTCCTGACTTTC.